One and the same sample provided the 16 T cell receptor beta chains below, sequenced in a study of regulatory T cells in long-lasting Graves disease. The sample's time point: persistent/refractory GD, antithyroid drugs over 5 years with positive TRAb. PBMC RNA was the source of the TCR library. With iRepertoire HTBI primers and Arm-PCR of CDR3 regions, TCR beta libraries were built. TCRdb re-called the multiplex PCR reads with MiXCR, one entry per CDR3 protein. The sample yields roughly 400,000 distinct CDR3 sequences, about a fifth seen once. The sequencing here drew on peripheral blood mononuclear cells (PBMCs), taken when the disease was refractory, from a patient treated with antithyroid drugs. The origin of the receptors is a female donor with Graves disease.

This clonotype appeared a single time. The rearrangement uses TRBV20-1 and TRBJ2-1, with a weak D call TRBD2 (6 bases). Trimming removed 0 bases at V and 3 bases at J, with 12 bases between. The CDR3 sequence is 15 residues long. CDR1 is DFQATT, CDR2 SNEGSKA, per germline (reference sequence). The CDR3 coding sequence is TGCAGTGCTAGAGATCCCCATAGCGGCTACAATGAGCAGTTCTTC. It encodes CSARDPHSGYNEQFF.

This clonotype was observed at least ten times. This chain connects TRBV12-3 or TRBV12-4 to TRBJ2-7; D unclear. This CDR3 region has 13 residues. V shed 5 bases and J shed 3 bases, with 11 bases lying between them. The DNA of the CDR3 is TGTGCCAGCAGTGCTCCGGGTGACTACGAGCAGTACTTC. Encoded protein: CASSAPGDYEQYF.

The rearrangement joins TRBV7-2 to TRBJ2-7, with D possibly TRBD1 on 6 matching bases. Germline values: CDR1 SGHTA, CDR2 FQGNSA. V lost 4 bases and J 2 bases, leaving 12 bases between the germline ends. This CDR3 region has 14 residues. CDR3 sequence (DNA): TGTGCCAGCAGCTCGGACAGCAGAACCTACGAGCAGTACTTC. This gives the protein CASSSDSRTYEQYF.

This clonotype was recorded a few times. The J gene is TRBJ1-1, the V gene TRBV28; 12 bases align to TRBD1. CDR1 and CDR2 from the germline V gene are MDHEN and SYDVKM. With 7 bases clipped from V and 11 bases from J, the junction kept 11 bases outside the gene matches. The CDR3 length is 14 residues. The CDR3 loop is CASTTPGQGARAFF. The CDR3 coding sequence is TGTGCCAGCACCACTCCGGGACAGGGGGCAAGGGCTTTCTTT.

J is TRBJ2-7 and V is TRBV5-1, with D possibly being TRBD1 (6 bases). The CDR3 has 11 residues. The germline gives CDR1 SGHRS, CDR2 YFSETQ. V shed 4 bases and J shed 5 bases, with 7 bases lying between them. In DNA form, the CDR3 reads TGCGCCAGCAGCAGGGACAACGAGCAGTACTTC. It yields the protein CASSRDNEQYF.

This clonotype was seen ten or more times. The genes are TRBV11-2 and TRBJ2-2, with D perhaps matching TRBD1 (7 bases). CDR3 length: 15 residues. Between the trimmed V and J ends, which lost 3 bases and 5 bases, there was a span of 13 bases. Germline V CDR1 and CDR2: SGHAT, FQNNGV. CDR3 in amino acids: CASSFTPGGTGELFF. The CDR3 bases are TGTGCCAGCAGCTTCACCCCAGGGGGGACCGGGGAGCTGTTTTTT.

This clonotype was counted only a few times. V gene TRBV25-1 combines with J gene TRBJ1-2; TRBD1 might be the D (5 bases). The CDR3 length is 12 residues. Germline V gene data show CDR1 as MGHDK and CDR2 as SYGVNS. V was shortened by 5 bases and J by 7 bases, with 11 bases between the two germline ends. CDR3 nucleotide sequence: TGTGCCAGCAGTTCCTTGGGGGGTGGCTACACCTTC. Protein product: CASSSLGGGYTF.

This clonotype appeared many times. CDR3 in DNA: TGCGCCAGCAGCTTGGCCACCGCACCCCTCAATGGCTACACCTTC. This translates into CASSLATAPLNGYTF. The J gene is TRBJ1-2, the V gene TRBV5-1; D is unresolved. Trimming removed 0 bases at V and 6 bases at J, with 15 bases between. Germline CDR1 SGHRS, CDR2 YFSETQ. CDR3 length: 15 residues.

As concerns this clonotype: Mismatch with germline at one junction end may stem from a read error. The genes are TRBV10-2 and TRBJ2-5, with a tentative D call TRBD1 (6 bases). Germline V gives CDR1 WSHSY, CDR2 SAAADI. The CDR3 sequence is 15 residues long. The CDR3 DNA follows: TGCGCCAGCGGTGACTTTAAGGACAGCCGAGAGACCCAGTACTTC. Translation gives CASGDFKDSRETQYF.

This clonotype was seen a handful of times. This sequence joins TRBV10-3 and TRBJ2-2, with 13 bases identical to TRBD2. Germline V lookup: CDR1 ENHRY, CDR2 SYGVKD. This CDR3 has 20 amino acids. V was clipped by 4 bases and J by 0 bases; unmatched bases: 11. CDR3 sequence: CAISGQPGTSGTANTGELFF. The CDR3 DNA follows: TGTGCCATCAGTGGACAGCCCGGGACTAGCGGGACCGCGAACACCGGGGAGCTGTTTTTT.

This clonotype was counted only a few times. The CDR3 loop is CASSDHSYEQYF. CDR3 nucleotides: TGTGCCAGCAGCGACCACTCCTACGAGCAGTACTTC. This chain connects TRBV7-9 to TRBJ2-7; D uncertain. CDR3 size: 12 residues. CDR1 and CDR2 (germline): SEHNR, FQNEAQ (reference sequence). V lost 5 bases, J lost 0 bases, and 5 bases lay in between.

There are a few counts of this clonotype. J is TRBJ2-2 and V is TRBV6-2 or TRBV6-3; TRBD1 might be the D (5 bases). The ends were cut back, 11 bases at V and 3 bases at J, with 22 bases in the middle. CDR1 and CDR2 (germline): MNHEY, SVGEGT. The CDR3 length is 16 residues. CDR3 in DNA: TGTGCCCCTCAAGGAACAGGAAGTACCCACACCGGGGAGCTGTTTTTT. Encoded protein: CAPQGTGSTHTGELFF.

Remarks on this clonotype: A far larger clone is just one base off, so this is likely a read error. The chain has TRBV27 and TRBJ1-1; D unclear. CDR3 length equals 11 residues. The germline V gene has CDR1 MNHEY and CDR2 SMNVEV (reference sequence). The CDR3 nucleotides are TGTGCCAGCAGTTTTTTGGGTGAAGCTTACTTT. Translating gives CASSFLGEAYF.

Ten or more counts support this clonotype. The chain has TRBV10-2 and TRBJ1-5; D is uncertain. Germline V gene sequence: CDR1 WSHSY, CDR2 SAAADI. This CDR3 region has 15 residues. The germline V and J ends were trimmed by 5 bases and 2 bases, with 13 bases remaining between them. CDR3 sequence (DNA): TGCGCCAGCAGTTTCCACGGGGAGGGCAATCAGCCCCAGCATTTT. Its translation is CASSFHGEGNQPQHF.

This clonotype was recorded many times. This rearrangement joins TRBV10-3 to TRBJ2-7, with D hard to call. The germline CDR1 and CDR2 sequences are ENHRY and SYGVKD. The CDR3 is made up of 13 amino acids. V was clipped by 4 bases and J by 1 base, with 8 bases between them. The CDR3 is CAISASPSYEQYF. CDR3 in DNA: TGTGCCATCAGTGCGTCCCCTTCCTACGAGCAGTACTTC.

CDR3 amino acids: CASSPPGHSGANVLTF. The CDR3 nucleotides read TGTGCCAGCTCACCACCGGGGCACTCTGGGGCCAACGTCCTGACTTTC. This chain links TRBV18 with TRBJ2-6; D is possibly TRBD1 (5 bases). The CDR3 loop spans 16 amino acids. Trimming removed 0 bases at V and 0 bases at J, with 6 bases between. Germline V CDR1 and CDR2: KGHSH, LQKENI.